This T cell receptor (beta chain) is from a study of response to subunit inactivated influenza vaccine. This CDR3 contains 17 residues. The J segment lost 2 bases and the V segment lost 6 bases, leaving 10 bases of the junction unmatched. Per the germline V gene, CDR1 is MNHNS and CDR2 is SASEGT. TCRdb re-called the RT-PCR reads through MiXCR, storing one row per CDR3 protein. The sample carries a few hundred thousand distinct CDR3 sequences, around 20% recorded once. Sequencing used PBMCs from blood, obtained approximately 20 months after vaccination. The sequence was collected from a man aged 50 to 69 who received an inactivated influenza vaccine. The chain has TRBV6-1 and TRBJ1-6, with 7 bases that match TRBD1. The CDR3 loop reads CASSPYQGVTYNSPLHF. Written as DNA, the CDR3 is TGTGCCAGCAGCCCATACCAGGGGGTAACCTATAATTCACCCCTCCACTTT.